This T cell receptor beta chain emerged from a study of cytomegalovirus exposure and HLA in healthy donors. Findings of the study overall: Cytomegalovirus-associated TCR beta chains were listed, numbering more than 150.

Primers: 60 Vbeta forward and 13 Jbeta reverse. Libraries were prepared by immunoSEQ multiplex PCR; TCRdb keeps only in-frame clonotypes and omits some of them. Of about 170,000 clones listed, approximately 80% are singletons. The study sampled nominally healthy donors, though unrecorded immune exposures were likely. Germline assignment: CDR1 SNHLY and CDR2 FYNNEI. The germline V and J ends were trimmed by 6 bases and 5 bases, with 16 bases remaining between them. The CDR3 length is 15 residues. Regarding this clone: Antigen unknown.

The source material was PBMCs. The clonotype was recovered from a female donor in good health and CMV-seronegative. The genes are TRBV2 and TRBJ1-4, with D possibly matching TRBD1 (6 bases). The CDR3 is CASRTVDRLNEKLFF. The CDR3, as DNA: TGTGCCAGCAGGACAGTGGACAGACTAAATGAAAAACTGTTTTTT.